Following are 17 T cell receptor beta chains from one sample sequenced in a study of CDR3 diversity in severe acne. TCRdb used MiXCR to reprocess the PCR reads, holding one entry per CDR3 protein. The table shows over 100,000 distinct CDR3 sequences, with roughly half occurring only once. Sequencing was carried out using blood. These receptors were obtained from a male donor with acne.

The chain recombines TRBV7-6 with TRBJ2-7; possible D gene TRBD2, 5 bases. This CDR3 has 13 residues. Deletions cut 0 bases from V and 5 bases from J, with 8 bases between. CDR1 is SGHVS and CDR2 is FNYEAQ in the germline V gene. As DNA, the CDR3 is TGTGCCAGCAGCTTAGCGCCCGGGGACGAGCAGTACTTC. Residues: CASSLAPGDEQYF.

This clonotype was observed many times. The chain uses TRBV28 and TRBJ2-5; TRBD1 aligns across 8 bases. The V segment lost 8 bases and the J segment 5 bases; nucleotides outside the gene matches: 7. The CDR3 totals 13 residues. Germline V lookup: CDR1 MDHEN, CDR2 SYDVKM. The CDR3: CASGSDRVETQYF. DNA for the CDR3: TGTGCCAGCGGGTCGGACAGGGTGGAGACCCAGTACTTC. Looking up the rest from reference TRBV28 and TRBJ2-5 gives the full variable domain: DVKVTQSSRYLVKRTGEKVFLECVQDMDHENMFWYRQDPGLGLRLIYFSYDVKMKEKGDIPEGYSVSREKKERFSLILESASTNQTSMYLCASGSDRVETQYFGPGTRLLVL.

The V gene is TRBV25-1, the J gene TRBJ2-7; possibly TRBD2 for D (6 bases). Germline V gene data show CDR1 as MGHDK and CDR2 as SYGVNS. The CDR3 is 14 amino acids. Deletions cut 5 bases from V and 4 bases from J, with 15 bases between. The CDR3, as DNA: TGTGCCAGCAGTTTATCCCCAGGAGGGTACGAGCAGTACTTC. Translated, it gives CASSLSPGGYEQYF.

This clonotype appeared many times. This chain uses TRBV6-4 with TRBJ2-7; TRBD2 aligns across 13 bases. The germline gives CDR1 MRHNA, CDR2 SNTAGT. The CDR3 has 18 amino acids. Germline trimming cut 3 bases from V and 0 bases from J; bases unmatched to any gene: 8. The CDR3 spells CASSDPGLAGTRSYEQYF. CDR3 in DNA: TGTGCCAGCAGTGATCCGGGACTAGCGGGAACTCGCTCCTACGAGCAGTACTTC.

This clonotype was seen ten or more times. The genes are TRBV19 and TRBJ2-3; the D is unclear. CDR1 LNHDA and CDR2 SQIVND come from the germline V gene (reference sequence). This CDR3 is built from 12 residues. Trimming stripped 3 bases from V and 6 bases from J, with 7 bases between. The CDR3 is CASSIPRDTQYF. The CDR3 bases are TGTGCCAGTAGTATCCCCCGGGATACGCAGTATTTT. The complete variable domain, with remaining parts taken from reference TRBV19 and TRBJ2-3, reads DGGITQSPKYLFRKEGQNVTLSCEQNLNHDAMYWYRQDPGQGLRLIYYSQIVNDFQKGDIAEGYSVSREKKESFPLTVTSAQKNPTAFYLCASSIPRDTQYFGPGTRLTVL.

Comment on this clonotype: This may arise from a read error, as a much more abundant clone is one base away. V and J are TRBV20-1 and TRBJ2-5; the D gene is possibly TRBD1 (7 bases). With the DNA end fitting TRBJ2-1 better, the J assignment may be wrong. Germline lookup yields CDR1 DFQATT and CDR2 SNEGSKA (reference sequence). The CDR3 consists of 16 residues. The CDR3 protein is CSARDQGGIVGNEQFF. The DNA for the CDR3 is TGCAGTGCTAGAGATCAGGGGGGCATAGTTGGGAATGAGCAGTTCTTC.

The chain employs TRBV20-1 and TRBJ1-1; 7 positions match TRBD1. The length of the CDR3 is 14 residues. Germline CDR1 and CDR2: DFQATT and SNEGSKA (reference sequence). Losses at the gene ends were 2 bases for V and 1 base for J; bases not matched to a gene: 4. The CDR3 protein is CSARPGTANTEAFF. CDR3 coding DNA: TGCAGTGCTAGACCCGGGACAGCGAACACTGAAGCTTTCTTT.

Many counts were recorded for this clonotype. V is TRBV4-1 and J is TRBJ2-7; a weak D match, TRBD1 (5 bases). This CDR3 contains 16 residues. Germline V gives CDR1 MGHRA, CDR2 YSYEKL. The V end was cut by 0 bases, the J end by 2 bases, with 14 bases between. CDR3 bases: TGCGCCAGCAGCCAAGATAGGACCCAAGGGGCCTACGAGCAGTACTTC. As protein: CASSQDRTQGAYEQYF.

The rearrangement uses TRBV20-1 and TRBJ2-7; D possibly matches TRBD1 or TRBD2 (5 bases each). This CDR3 region has 14 residues. Germline CDR1 is DFQATT and CDR2 is SNEGSKA (reference sequence). The V end was cut by 0 bases, the J end by 2 bases, with 11 bases between. CDR3 loop: CSARDSGTPYEQYF. The CDR3 nucleotides are TGCAGTGCTAGAGATTCCGGGACCCCCTACGAGCAGTACTTC.

To note about this clonotype: Being one base from a much bigger clone, this may be a read error. This rearrangement joins TRBV19 to TRBJ2-3; maybe TRBD2 (5 bases). From germline, CDR1 is LNHDA and CDR2 SQIVND (reference sequence). The CDR3 has 14 residues. Trimming cost V 9 bases and J 0 bases, with 13 bases left between them. In DNA, the CDR3 is TGTGCCAGCACACGGGGTGTTAGCACAGATACGCAGTATTTT. Protein sequence: CASTRGVSTDTQYF.

This clonotype was counted at least ten times. This chain connects TRBV7-9 to TRBJ1-2; D ambiguous. Trimming left V 5 bases short and J 2 bases short, with 9 bases between. Looked up from germline, CDR1 is SEHNR and CDR2 is FQNEAQ (reference sequence). This CDR3 region has 13 residues. The CDR3: CASSLGLNYGYTF. CDR3 DNA sequence: TGTGCCAGCAGCCTTGGGCTAAACTATGGCTACACCTTC.

About this clonotype itself: At one end, the junction sequence differs from germline, possibly due to a read error. The chain carries TRBV5-8 and TRBJ1-4; D is possibly TRBD1 (6 bases). The CDR3 sequence is 17 residues long. Germline CDR1 is SGHTS and CDR2 is YDEGEE. CDR3 coding DNA: TGTGCCAGCAGCTTGGGGACGGGGGCAACAACTAGTGAAGAACTGTTTTTT. Amino acid sequence: CASSLGTGATTSEELFF. The full variable domain, its missing parts supplied by reference TRBV5-8 and TRBJ1-4, is EAGVTQSPTHLIKTRGQQATLRCSPISGHTSVYWYQQALGLGLQFLLWYDEGEERNRGNFPPRFSGRQFPNYSSELNVNALELEDSALYLCASSLGTGATTSEELFFGSGTQLSVL.

The gene calls are TRBV28 and TRBJ1-6; 8 positions agree with TRBD1. CDR1 is MDHEN, CDR2 SYDVKM, per germline. The CDR3 runs 16 residues. Losses at the gene ends were 6 bases for V and 6 bases for J; bases not matched to a gene: 10. CDR3 sequence (DNA): TGTGCCAGCAGCTCCCTGACAGGGGTCAGTAATTCACCCCTCCACTTT. This sequence encodes CASSSLTGVSNSPLHF.

The V and J genes are TRBV19 and TRBJ2-7; 9 bases are shared with TRBD2. CDR1 LNHDA and CDR2 SQIVND come from the germline V gene (reference sequence). The CDR3 spans 14 residues. The V and J ends lost 1 base and 3 bases, in that order; junction bases with no gene match: 1. DNA of the CDR3: TGTGCCAGTAGTATAGCAGCGGGAGGCTACGAGCAGTACTTC. This codes for CASSIAAGGYEQYF.

The gene calls are TRBV13 and TRBJ2-2, with D possibly being TRBD1 (6 bases). Trimming left V 3 bases short and J 0 bases short, with 23 bases between. The CDR3 totals 20 residues. In germline, CDR1 is PRHDT, CDR2 FYEKMQ (reference sequence). The DNA for the CDR3 is TGTGCCAGCAGCTTTGTCCATGGGACATCCGGAAACACGAACACCGGGGAGCTGTTTTTT. Translation gives CASSFVHGTSGNTNTGELFF.

By sample fraction, this clonotype is medium-sized. This chain uses TRBV20-1 with TRBJ2-3; TRBD2 might be the D (6 bases). CDR3 length equals 13 residues. V was trimmed by 6 bases and J by 5 bases, leaving 15 bases between them. The germline V gene encodes CDR1 DFQATT and CDR2 SNEGSKA (reference sequence). CDR3 DNA: TGCAGTGCGCGACCCGGGGGAGGAGATACGCAGTATTTT. Its protein is CSARPGGGDTQYF.

This clonotype was counted a single time. The chain recombines TRBV6-1 with TRBJ1-2; perhaps TRBD1 as D (6 bases). V was trimmed by 7 bases and J by 5 bases, leaving 11 bases between them. The CDR3 totals 12 residues. The germline gives CDR1 MNHNS, CDR2 SASEGT. Here the CDR3 DNA reads TGTGCCAGCACCAGGACAGTGTATGGCTACACCTTC. It codes for CASTRTVYGYTF.